This is a list of T cell receptor beta chains from one sample in a study of response to subunit inactivated influenza vaccine. Each CDR3 protein gets one entry after TCRdb re-called the RT-PCR reads with MiXCR. The sample holds 650,000 to 700,000 distinct CDR3 sequences, about 15% seen once. The material sequenced was PBMCs from blood, taken approximately 12 days after vaccination. These receptors came from a man between 50 and 59 years old who received an inactivated influenza vaccine. Both conserved end residues are part of each CDR3. Fields, in order: V gene, J gene, D gene, clone size, CDR3 protein, CDR3 DNA. D genes are given only for firm matches. Clone size is stated in some rows and not others, as once, few, many or a class when expanded.

TRBV4-3	TRBJ1-4	.	.	CASSQDRGKLFF	TGCGCCAGCAGCCAAGATAGGGGAAAACTGTTTTTT
TRBV12-3/TRBV12-4	TRBJ1-2	.	many	CASTNQGLWGYTF	TGTGCCAGCACCAACCAGGGCCTATGGGGCTACACCTTC
TRBV21-1	TRBJ2-7	.	many	CASSKKWGQTYEQYF	TGTGCCAGCAGCAAAAAGTGGGGACAGACCTACGAGCAGTACTTC
TRBV12-3/TRBV12-4	TRBJ1-2	.	few	CASSFGTRGNYGYTF	TGTGCCAGCAGTTTTGGGACCAGGGGTAACTATGGCTACACCTTC
TRBV9	TRBJ2-1	TRBD2	.	CASSVVGTSGSEQFF	TGTGCCAGCAGCGTAGTCGGGACTAGCGGGAGTGAGCAGTTCTTC
TRBV7-2	TRBJ1-1	TRBD1	.	CASSFRTGKNTEAFF	TGTGCCAGCAGCTTCAGGACAGGCAAGAACACTGAAGCTTTCTTT
TRBV28	TRBJ2-3	.	.	CASRTGGAGDTQYF	TGTGCCAGCAGAACAGGCGGAGCGGGAGATACGCAGTATTTT
TRBV11-2	TRBJ2-1	.	few	CASSLVVRNEQFF	TGTGCCAGCAGCTTAGTAGTTAGGAATGAGCAGTTCTTC
TRBV10-3	TRBJ1-5	.	many	CAISERQSNQPQHF	TGTGCCATCAGTGAGCGCCAGAGCAATCAGCCCCAGCATTTT
TRBV7-8	TRBJ2-1	TRBD2	few	CASRGPKRGSYNEQFF	TGTGCCAGCAGAGGGCCTAAGCGGGGGTCCTACAATGAGCAGTTCTTC
TRBV4-1	TRBJ1-4	.	.	CASSHPGQAKEKLFF	TGCGCCAGCAGTCATCCAGGGCAGGCGAAGGAAAAACTGTTTTTT
TRBV29-1	TRBJ2-5	TRBD1	.	CSLSTGVGETQYF	TGCAGCCTATCGACAGGGGTCGGGGAGACCCAGTACTTC